This T cell receptor beta chain was found in a study of technical replicates of blood from several donors. V lost 5 bases and J lost 2; bases outside the gene matches: 5. The CDR3 has 15 residues. CDR1 and CDR2 (germline): MDHEN, SYDVKM. Profiling relied on immunoSEQ multiplex PCR, and the TCRdb table lists in-frame clones only, not all of them. The sample has under 90,000 clones; 95% to 98% are singletons. The chain joins TRBV28 to TRBJ1-5; 8 positions match TRBD1. Specimen: T cells isolated from PBMCs. The source is a human donor in good health. CDR3 sequence: CASSRQGYRNQPQHF. The CDR3 DNA is TGTGCCAGCAGTCGACAGGGGTATCGCAATCAGCCCCAGCATTTT.